This is a list of T cell receptor beta chains from one sample in a study of early T cells in non-severe SARS-CoV-2 infection. TCRdb passed the 5' RACE reads through MiXCR, listing each CDR3 protein once. This table has tens of thousands of distinct CDR3 sequences, about 4.6% appearing once. The source material was whole blood. The origin of the receptors is an adult who was a healthcare worker with PCR-confirmed SARS-CoV-2 infection or an uninfected control (not recorded which). CDR3s include the opening cysteine and the closing phenylalanine or tryptophan. Fields, in order: D gene, V gene, clone size, J gene, CDR3 DNA, CDR3 protein. D genes are given only for firm matches. Expanded clones are given a class, and other clones once, few, many or no size at all.

>NA|TRBV5-1|many|TRBJ2-7
TGCGCCAGCAGCTTGGAGGATAACGGAAGCGAGCAGTACTTC
CASSLEDNGSEQYF
>NA|TRBV2|many|TRBJ1-3
TGTGCCAGCGGACAAGAAGGAAACACCATATATTTT
CASGQEGNTIYF
>NA|TRBV2|many|TRBJ2-4
TGTGCCAGCAGTGACATCGTGGTCGGAGGCAAAAACATTCAGTACTTC
CASSDIVVGGKNIQYF
>NA|TRBV3-1|few|TRBJ1-2
TGTGCCAGCAGCCAACTTCAAGGGAAAGATGGCTACACCTTC
CASSQLQGKDGYTF
>NA|TRBV11-2|many|TRBJ2-7
TGTGCCAGCAGCTTAGCGGCCGGCACCTACGAGCAGTACTTC
CASSLAAGTYEQYF
>NA|TRBV29-1|many|TRBJ2-7
TGCAGCGTTGGCCGGGGAAGAGGCTACGAGCAGTACTTC
CSVGRGRGYEQYF
>NA|TRBV29-1|NA|TRBJ2-3
TGCAGCTTTGGGGAGATGGGGACAGATACGCAGTATTTT
CSFGEMGTDTQYF
>TRBD1|TRBV12-3/TRBV12-4|many|TRBJ1-1
TGTGCCAGCAATAACTCGGGGGACAGGGGGCGAAGGACTGAAGCTTTCTTT
CASNNSGDRGRRTEAFF
>NA|TRBV7-7|many|TRBJ2-2
TGTGCCAGCAGCTTAAATTCGGGGAGCCCCGGGGAGCTGTTTTTT
CASSLNSGSPGELFF
>NA|TRBV7-9|many|TRBJ2-7
TGTGCCAGCAGCCCTCCACGAGCCTACGAGCAGTACTTC
CASSPPRAYEQYF
>NA|TRBV11-1|NA|TRBJ2-4
TGTGCCAGCAGCCCAGATGGGGAAAACATTCAGTACTTC
CASSPDGENIQYF
>NA|TRBV4-2|many|TRBJ1-5
TGTGCCAGCAGCCAAGAGGGGGCAGGGAATCAGCCCCAGCATTTT
CASSQEGAGNQPQHF
>NA|TRBV12-3/TRBV12-4|many|TRBJ2-2
TGTGCCAGCAGTTCCCCTTGGGGGGGCGACACCGGGGAGCTGTTTTTT
CASSSPWGGDTGELFF
>NA|TRBV7-6|few|TRBJ2-5
TGTGCCAGCAGCTCCGGACCTGGAAGAGGGGAGACCCAGTACTTC
CASSSGPGRGETQYF
>TRBD1|TRBV7-8|few|TRBJ2-2
TGTGCCAGCTTAGGGGGCCGGGGCACCGGGGAGCTGTTTTTT
CASLGGRGTGELFF
>NA|TRBV7-2|NA|TRBJ2-7
TGTGCCAGCAGCACAGCTTGGGGCGGGGAGCAGTACTTC
CASSTAWGGEQYF
>NA|TRBV10-3|many|TRBJ2-1
TGTGCCATCAGTTTCCAGGGAGTCAATGAGCAGTTCTTC
CAISFQGVNEQFF
>NA|TRBV6-1|NA|TRBJ2-3
TGTGCCAGCAGTGAACTGACGGTCAACACAGATACGCAGTATTTT
CASSELTVNTDTQYF
>NA|TRBV2|many|TRBJ2-7
TGTGCCAGCAGTGAAAATCGGGACTCCTACGAGCAGTACTTC
CASSENRDSYEQYF
>TRBD2|TRBV20-1|many|TRBJ2-7
TGCAGTGCTAGTAAACCGGGACTAGCGGGTTACGAGCAGTACTTC
CSASKPGLAGYEQYF